This record looks at one T cell receptor (beta chain) sequence and its context. This sample is drawn from a study of blood T cell repertoires in COVID-19. Looking at the study overall: The United States, Italy and Spain supplied acute and convalescent COVID-19 samples.

Living in 24 US areas, the participants were between about 18 and 100 years of age. Produced via immunoSEQ multiplex PCR; TCRdb's table is partial and in-frame only. The sample lists approximately 300,000 clones, approximately 87% occurring once. The sample was PBMCs or T cells enriched from blood (not recorded which). This receptor was obtained from a woman in her thirties who had recovered from COVID-19.

The CDR3 reads CASSEPEFGYTF. The CDR3 nucleotides read TGTGCCAGCAGTGAACCAGAATTTGGCTACACCTTC. V and J are TRBV25-1 and TRBJ1-2; no definite D call. Germline V gives CDR1 MGHDK, CDR2 SYGVNS. Trimming removed 2 bases at V and 7 bases at J, with 8 bases between. The CDR3 totals 12 residues.